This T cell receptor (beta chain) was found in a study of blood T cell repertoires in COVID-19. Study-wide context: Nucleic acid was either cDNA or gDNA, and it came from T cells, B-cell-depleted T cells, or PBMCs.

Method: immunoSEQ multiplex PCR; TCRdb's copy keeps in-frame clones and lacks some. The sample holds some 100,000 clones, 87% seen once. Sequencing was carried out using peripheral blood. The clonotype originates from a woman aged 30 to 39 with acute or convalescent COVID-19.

The DNA of the CDR3 is TGTGCCAGCTCTCGCGAAACGCCACCCGTGGGAGACGAGCAGTACTTC. This translates into CASSRETPPVGDEQYF. The chain uses TRBV18 and TRBJ2-7, with D maybe TRBD2 (5 bases). V was pared by 6 bases and J by 5 bases, with 23 bases between. Germline CDR1 and CDR2: KGHSH and LQKENI. The CDR3 contains 16 residues.